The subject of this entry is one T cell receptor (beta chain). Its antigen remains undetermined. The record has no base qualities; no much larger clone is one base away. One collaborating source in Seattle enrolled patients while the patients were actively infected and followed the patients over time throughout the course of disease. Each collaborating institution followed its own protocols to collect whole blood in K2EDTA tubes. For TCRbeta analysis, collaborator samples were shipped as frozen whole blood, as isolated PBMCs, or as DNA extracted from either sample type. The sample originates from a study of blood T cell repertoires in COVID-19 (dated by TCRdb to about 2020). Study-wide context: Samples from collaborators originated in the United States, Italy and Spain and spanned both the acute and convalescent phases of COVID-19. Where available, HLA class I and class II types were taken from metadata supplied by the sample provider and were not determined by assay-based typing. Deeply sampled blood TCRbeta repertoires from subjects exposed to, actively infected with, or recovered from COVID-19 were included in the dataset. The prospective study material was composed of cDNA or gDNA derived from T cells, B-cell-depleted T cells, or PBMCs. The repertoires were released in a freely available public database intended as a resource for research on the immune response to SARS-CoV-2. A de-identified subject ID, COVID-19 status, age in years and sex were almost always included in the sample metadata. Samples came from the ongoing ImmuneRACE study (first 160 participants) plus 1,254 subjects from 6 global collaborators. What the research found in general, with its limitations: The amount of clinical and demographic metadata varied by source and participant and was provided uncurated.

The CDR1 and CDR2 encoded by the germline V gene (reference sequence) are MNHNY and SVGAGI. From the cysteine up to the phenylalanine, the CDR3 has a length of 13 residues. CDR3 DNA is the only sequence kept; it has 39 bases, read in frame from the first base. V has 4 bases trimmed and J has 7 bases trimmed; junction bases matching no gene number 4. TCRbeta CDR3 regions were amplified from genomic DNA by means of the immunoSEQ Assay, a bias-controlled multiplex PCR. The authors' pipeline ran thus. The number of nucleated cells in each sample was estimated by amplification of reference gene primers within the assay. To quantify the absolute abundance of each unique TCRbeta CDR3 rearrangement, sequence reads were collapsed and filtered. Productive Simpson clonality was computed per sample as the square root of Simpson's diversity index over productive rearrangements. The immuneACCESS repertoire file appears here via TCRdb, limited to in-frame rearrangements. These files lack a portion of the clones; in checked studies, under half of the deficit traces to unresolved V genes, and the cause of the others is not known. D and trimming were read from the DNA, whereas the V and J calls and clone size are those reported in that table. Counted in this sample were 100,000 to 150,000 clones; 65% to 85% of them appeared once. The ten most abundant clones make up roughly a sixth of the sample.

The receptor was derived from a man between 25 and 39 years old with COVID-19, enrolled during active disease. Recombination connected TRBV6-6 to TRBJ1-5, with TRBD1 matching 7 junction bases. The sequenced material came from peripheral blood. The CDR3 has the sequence CASSSQGKQPQHF. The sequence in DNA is TGTGCCAGCAGTTCACAGGGGAAGCAGCCCCAGCATTTT.